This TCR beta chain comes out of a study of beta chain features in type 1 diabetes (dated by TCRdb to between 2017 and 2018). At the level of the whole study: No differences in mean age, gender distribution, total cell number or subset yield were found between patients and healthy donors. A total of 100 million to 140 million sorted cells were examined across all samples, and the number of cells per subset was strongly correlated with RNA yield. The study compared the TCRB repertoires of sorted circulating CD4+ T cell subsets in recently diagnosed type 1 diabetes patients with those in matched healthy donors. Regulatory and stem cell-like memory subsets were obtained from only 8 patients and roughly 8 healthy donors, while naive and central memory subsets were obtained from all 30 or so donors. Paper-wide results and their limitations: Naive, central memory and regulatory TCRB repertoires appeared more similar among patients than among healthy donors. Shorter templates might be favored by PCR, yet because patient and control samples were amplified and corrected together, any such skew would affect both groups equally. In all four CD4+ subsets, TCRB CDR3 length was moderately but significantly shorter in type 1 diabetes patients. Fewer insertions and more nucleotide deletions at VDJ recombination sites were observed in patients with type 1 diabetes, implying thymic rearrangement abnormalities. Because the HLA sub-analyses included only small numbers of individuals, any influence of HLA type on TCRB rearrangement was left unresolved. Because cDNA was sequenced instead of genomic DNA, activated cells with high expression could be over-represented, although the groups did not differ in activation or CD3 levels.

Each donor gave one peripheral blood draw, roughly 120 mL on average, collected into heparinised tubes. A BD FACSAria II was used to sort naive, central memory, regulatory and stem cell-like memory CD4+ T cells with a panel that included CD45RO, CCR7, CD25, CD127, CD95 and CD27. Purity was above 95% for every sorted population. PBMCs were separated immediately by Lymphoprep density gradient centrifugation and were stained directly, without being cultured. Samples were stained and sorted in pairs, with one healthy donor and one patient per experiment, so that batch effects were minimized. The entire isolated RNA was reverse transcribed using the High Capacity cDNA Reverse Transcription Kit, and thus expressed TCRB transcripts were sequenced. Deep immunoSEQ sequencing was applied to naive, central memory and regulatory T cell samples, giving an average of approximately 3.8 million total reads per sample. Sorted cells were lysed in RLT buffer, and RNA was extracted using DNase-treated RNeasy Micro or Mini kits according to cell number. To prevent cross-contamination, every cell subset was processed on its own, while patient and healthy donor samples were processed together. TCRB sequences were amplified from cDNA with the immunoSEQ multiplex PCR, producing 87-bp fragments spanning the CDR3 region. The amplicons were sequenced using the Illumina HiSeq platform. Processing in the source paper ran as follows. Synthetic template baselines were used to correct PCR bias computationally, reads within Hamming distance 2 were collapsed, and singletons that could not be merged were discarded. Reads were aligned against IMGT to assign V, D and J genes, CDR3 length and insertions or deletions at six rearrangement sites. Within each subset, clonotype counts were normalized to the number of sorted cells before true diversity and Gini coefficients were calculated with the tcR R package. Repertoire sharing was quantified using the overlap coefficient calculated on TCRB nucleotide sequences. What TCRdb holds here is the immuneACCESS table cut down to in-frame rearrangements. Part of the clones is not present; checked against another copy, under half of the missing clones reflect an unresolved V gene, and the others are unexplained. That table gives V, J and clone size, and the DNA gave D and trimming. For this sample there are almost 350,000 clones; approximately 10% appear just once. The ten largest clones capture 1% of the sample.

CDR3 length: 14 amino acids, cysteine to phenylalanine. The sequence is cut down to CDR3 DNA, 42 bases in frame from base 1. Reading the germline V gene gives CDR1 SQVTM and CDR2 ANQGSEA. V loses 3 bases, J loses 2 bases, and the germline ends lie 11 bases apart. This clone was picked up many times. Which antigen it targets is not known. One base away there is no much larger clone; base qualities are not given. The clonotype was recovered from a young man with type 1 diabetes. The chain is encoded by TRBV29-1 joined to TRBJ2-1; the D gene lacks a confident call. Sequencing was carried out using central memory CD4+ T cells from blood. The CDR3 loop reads CSVDRPGTYNEQFF. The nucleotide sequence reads TGCAGCGTTGACCGCCCTGGCACCTACAATGAGCAGTTCTTC.